This entry describes one TCR beta chain. The antigen is undetermined. This sample was included in a study of shared clonotypes between healthy human individuals. Notes on the study in general: Unshared clonotypes carried lower generation probabilities than those common to all four donors.

The CDR3 has 14 amino acids. J was trimmed by 2 bases and V by 3 bases; bases with no gene match: 4. Germline CDR1 is KGHSH and CDR2 is LQKENI. The repertoire was sequenced with immunoSEQ multiplex PCR; TCRdb's copy has only in-frame clones and lacks some. The sample includes approximately 530,000 clones, 90% to 97% seen only once; the top ten take 0.06%. Free of recent acute infections or vaccinations, the donors were healthy HIV-negative adults. Sequenced sample: naive CD4+ T cells sorted from blood. Subset of the sample: CD45RA+ positively selected. This clonotype was sampled from a woman aged 25 to 45 in good health. This chain joins TRBV18 and TRBJ2-7, with TRBD1 matching over 7 bases. The CDR3 nucleotides read TGTGCCAGCTCACCCCCGGACAGGCCCTACGAGCAGTACTTC. Protein sequence: CASSPPDRPYEQYF.